This TCR beta chain emerged from a study of blood T cell repertoires in COVID-19. Study background: Some COVID-19 samples were acute and others convalescent; all came from the United States, Italy and Spain.

Method: immunoSEQ multiplex PCR; TCRdb's copy keeps in-frame clones and lacks some. Found here are about 200,000 clones, 86% of them singletons; the top ten hold 5.6%. This CDR3 region has 13 residues. V lost 3 bases, J lost 5 bases, and 8 bases lay in between. CDR1 and CDR2 (germline): MGHDK, SYGVNS. Enrollees, about 18 to 95 years old, lived in approximately 24 US areas. The clonotype was recovered from a man aged 40-55 years with acute COVID-19. Sequencing was done on a sample of PBMCs or T cells enriched from blood (not recorded which). The chain uses TRBV25-1 and TRBJ1-3, with a possible D match to TRBD1 (5 bases). The CDR3 DNA sequence: TGTGCCAGCAGTGAGGGGCGGAGAAACACCATATATTTT. This codes for CASSEGRRNTIYF.